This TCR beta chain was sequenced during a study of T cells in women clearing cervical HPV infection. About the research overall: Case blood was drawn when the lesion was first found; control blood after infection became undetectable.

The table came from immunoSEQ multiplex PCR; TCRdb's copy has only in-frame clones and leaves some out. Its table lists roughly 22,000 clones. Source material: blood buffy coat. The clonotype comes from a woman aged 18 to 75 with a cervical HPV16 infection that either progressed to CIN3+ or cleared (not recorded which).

The chain's CDR3 is CASSPNREETQYF. The covered CDR3 bases are TGTGCCAGCAGCCCCAACAGGGAAGAGACC. This chain uses TRBV7-6 with TRBJ2-5; D perhaps matches TRBD1 (6 bases). The CDR3 end is not reached by the read, which stops 3 residues before it; the germline J gene fills it in. V lost 5 bases to trimming and J lost 3 bases, with 10 bases between them. The CDR3 spans 13 residues. CDR1 and CDR2 (germline): SGHVS, FNYEAQ. Full variable domain (rest looked up from reference TRBV7-6 and TRBJ2-5): GAGVSQSPRYKVTKRGQDVALRCDPISGHVSLYWYRQALGQGPEFLTYFNYEAQQDKSGLPNDRFSAERPEGSISTLTIQRTEQRDSAMYRCASSPNREETQYFGPGTRLLVL.